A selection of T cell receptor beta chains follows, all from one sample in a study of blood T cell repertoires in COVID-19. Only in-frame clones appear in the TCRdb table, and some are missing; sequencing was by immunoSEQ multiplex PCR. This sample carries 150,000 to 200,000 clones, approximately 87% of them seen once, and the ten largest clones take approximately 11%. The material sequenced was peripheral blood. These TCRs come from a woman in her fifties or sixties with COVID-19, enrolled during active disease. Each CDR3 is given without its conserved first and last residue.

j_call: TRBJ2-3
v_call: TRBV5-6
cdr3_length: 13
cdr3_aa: ASSFLAVATDTQY

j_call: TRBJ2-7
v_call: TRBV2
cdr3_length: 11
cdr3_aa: ASRGTGLYEQY

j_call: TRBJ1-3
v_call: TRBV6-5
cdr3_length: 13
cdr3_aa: ASSSKTGSGNTIY

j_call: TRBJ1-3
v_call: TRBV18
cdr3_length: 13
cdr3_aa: ASSPEAYSGNTIY

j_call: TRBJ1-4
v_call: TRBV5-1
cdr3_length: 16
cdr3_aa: ASSQQGGQATIGGKLF

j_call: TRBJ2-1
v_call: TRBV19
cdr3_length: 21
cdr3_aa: ASSARRAALAGGRGPLYNEQF

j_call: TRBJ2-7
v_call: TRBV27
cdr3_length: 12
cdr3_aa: ASSPRQGTYEQY

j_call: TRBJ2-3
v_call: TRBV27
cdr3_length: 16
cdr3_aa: ASRGDARRDSYTDTQY

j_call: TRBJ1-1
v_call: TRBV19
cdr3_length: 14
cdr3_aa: ASSIGLFRGNTEAF

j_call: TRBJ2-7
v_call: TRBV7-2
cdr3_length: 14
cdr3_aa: ASSLAPTSGSHEQY

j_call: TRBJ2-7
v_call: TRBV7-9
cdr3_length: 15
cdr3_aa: ASSPPSGSRSSYEQY

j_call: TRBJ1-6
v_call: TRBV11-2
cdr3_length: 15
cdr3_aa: ASSLVGQSSYNSPLH

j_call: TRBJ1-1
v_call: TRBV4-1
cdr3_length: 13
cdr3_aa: ASSQEPPGGTEAF

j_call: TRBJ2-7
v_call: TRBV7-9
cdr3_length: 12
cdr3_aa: ASSLGTGSYEQY

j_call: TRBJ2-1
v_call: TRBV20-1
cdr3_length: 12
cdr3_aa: SASSSGSYNEQF

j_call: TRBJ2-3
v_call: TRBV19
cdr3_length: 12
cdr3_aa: ASSLDRSTDTQY

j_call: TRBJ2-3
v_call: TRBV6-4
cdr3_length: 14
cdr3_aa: ASSDSATGGTDTQY

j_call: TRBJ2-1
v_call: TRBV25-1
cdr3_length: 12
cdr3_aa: ASSARVSYNEQF

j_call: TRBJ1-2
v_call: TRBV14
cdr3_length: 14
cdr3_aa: ASSRDSLVLSYGYT

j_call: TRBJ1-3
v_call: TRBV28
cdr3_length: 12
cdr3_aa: ASSPLISGNTIY

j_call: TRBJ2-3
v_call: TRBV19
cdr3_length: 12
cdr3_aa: ASSIGEGRPTQY

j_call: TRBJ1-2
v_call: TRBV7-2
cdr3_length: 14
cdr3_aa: ASSLGVIARSYGYT

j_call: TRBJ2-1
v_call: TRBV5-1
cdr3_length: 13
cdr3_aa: ASSFSGSELGEQF

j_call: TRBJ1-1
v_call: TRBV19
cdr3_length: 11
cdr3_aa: ASSWGQNTEAF

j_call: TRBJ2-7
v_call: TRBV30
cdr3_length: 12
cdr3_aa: AWSTGQAAYEQY

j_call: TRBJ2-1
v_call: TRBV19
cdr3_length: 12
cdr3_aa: ASTAGSSYNEQF

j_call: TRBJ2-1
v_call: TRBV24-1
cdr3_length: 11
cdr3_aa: ATSPGWNNEQF

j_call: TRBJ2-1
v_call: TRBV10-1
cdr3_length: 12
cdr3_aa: ASSSSGSYNEQF

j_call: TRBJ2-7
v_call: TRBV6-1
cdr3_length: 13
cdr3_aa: ASSEVAGNTYEQY

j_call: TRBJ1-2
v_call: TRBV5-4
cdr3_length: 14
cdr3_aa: ASSPEGQGPPGGYT

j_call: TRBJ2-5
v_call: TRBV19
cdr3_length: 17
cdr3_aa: ASSIDRGTSGGSQETQY

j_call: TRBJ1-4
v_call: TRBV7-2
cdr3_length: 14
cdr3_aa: ASSRVATGGGEKLF

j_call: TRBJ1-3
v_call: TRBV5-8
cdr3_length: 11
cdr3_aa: ASSPDSQNTIY

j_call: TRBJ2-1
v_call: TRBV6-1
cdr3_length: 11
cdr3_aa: ASSQIRQYEQF

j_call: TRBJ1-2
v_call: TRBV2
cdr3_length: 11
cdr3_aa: ASRGHGEYGYT

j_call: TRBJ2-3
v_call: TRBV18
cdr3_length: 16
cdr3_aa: ASSPLRRGLASTDTQY

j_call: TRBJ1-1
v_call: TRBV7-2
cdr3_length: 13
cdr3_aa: ASSSSFAGGTEAF

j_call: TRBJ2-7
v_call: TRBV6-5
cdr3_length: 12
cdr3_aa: ASRGPGTSGRQY

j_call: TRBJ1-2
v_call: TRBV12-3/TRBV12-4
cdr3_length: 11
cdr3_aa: ASIPQGNYGYT

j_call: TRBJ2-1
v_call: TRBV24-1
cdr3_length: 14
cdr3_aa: ATSGPGQGRDNEQF

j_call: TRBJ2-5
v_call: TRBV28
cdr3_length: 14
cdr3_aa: ASSLSGTGAGETQY

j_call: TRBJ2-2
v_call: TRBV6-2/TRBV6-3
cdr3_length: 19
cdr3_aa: ASSFSLKGLAGGTNTGELF

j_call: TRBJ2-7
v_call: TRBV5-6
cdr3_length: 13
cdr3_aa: ASSSLGQSFDEQY

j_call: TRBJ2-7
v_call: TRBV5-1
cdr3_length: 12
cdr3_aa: ASSLGPSSYEQY

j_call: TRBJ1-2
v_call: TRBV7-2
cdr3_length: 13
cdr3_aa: ASSPPQTGPYGYT

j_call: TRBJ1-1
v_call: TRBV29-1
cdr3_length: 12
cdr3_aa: SAKGTSRVTEAF

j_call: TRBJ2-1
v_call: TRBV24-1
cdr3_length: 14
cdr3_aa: ATSGEVSGRAPEQF

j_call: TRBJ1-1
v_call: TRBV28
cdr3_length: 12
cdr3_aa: ASSSSPIGTEAF

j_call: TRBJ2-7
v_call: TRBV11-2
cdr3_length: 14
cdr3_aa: ASSLPPGGLGDEQY

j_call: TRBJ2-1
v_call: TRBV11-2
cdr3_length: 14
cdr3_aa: ASSLVASGSHNEQF

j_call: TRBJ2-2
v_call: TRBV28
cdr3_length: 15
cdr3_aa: ASSYQIGTSGTGELF

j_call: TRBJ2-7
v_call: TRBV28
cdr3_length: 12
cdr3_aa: ASINHRDPYEQY

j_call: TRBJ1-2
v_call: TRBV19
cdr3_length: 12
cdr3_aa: ASSTPGAGLGYT

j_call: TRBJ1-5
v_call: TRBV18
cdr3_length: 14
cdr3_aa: ASSPTSQEANQPQH